This T cell receptor beta chain is from a study of blood T cell repertoires in COVID-19. Across the study: The United States, Italy and Spain provided the acute and convalescent COVID-19 samples. Sample material is recorded as cDNA or gDNA derived from T cells, B-cell-depleted T cells, or PBMCs.

The authors' processing: Quantification of nucleated cells was approximated via reference gene primer amplification. Libraries were prepared by immunoSEQ multiplex PCR; TCRdb keeps only in-frame clonotypes and omits some of them. The D gene and trimming were derived from the DNA, and the V and J assignments and clone size from that table. The sample comprises some 230,000 clones, approximately 83% of which are singletons, and about 2.4% rests with the top ten. Germline V CDR1 and CDR2: KGHSH, LQKENI. V gave up 0 bases and J gave up 2 bases, with 16 bases separating them. The CDR3 consists of 18 residues. This clone turned up a few times.

Sample: peripheral blood. The chain uses TRBV18 and TRBJ2-2, with D hard to call. This receptor was obtained from an older woman with acute or convalescent COVID-19. CDR3 nucleotide sequence: TGTGCCAGCTCACCACCTATCTCAAACTACGCTAACACCGGGGAGCTGTTTTTT. Its translation: CASSPPISNYANTGELFF.